The clone carrying this T cell receptor (beta chain) was found many times. Its antigen is currently unknown. TCRdb re-called the reads through MiXCR, storing one row per CDR3 protein. The sample gives around 530,000 distinct CDR3 sequences, around a quarter of which show up once; over 10% is in the top ten. This record comes from a study of T cell repertoires in cytomegalovirus infection. As for the study in general: The public TCR beta signatures pointed to both CMV infection and matching HLA type. Findings of the study overall: The ex vivo response showed dominance by HLA-C-restricted CMV-specific TCR beta clonotypes. Summed frequency of public TCR beta families distinguished CMV carriers with the relevant HLA.

In germline, CDR1 is SEHNR, CDR2 FQNEAQ (reference sequence). V dropped 4 bases and J dropped 6 bases, with 7 bases sitting between them. This CDR3 has 11 amino acids. The source is a human donor in good health (CMV status not recorded). Some clones in this sample may be carry-over from other donors' samples. Sequenced sample: PBMCs. The V call is TRBV7-9, the J call TRBJ2-7, with TRBD1 as a possible D gene (5 bases). The CDR3 coding sequence is TGTGCCAGCAGCTGGGGCGGCGAGCAGTACGTC. It translates to CASSWGGEQYV.